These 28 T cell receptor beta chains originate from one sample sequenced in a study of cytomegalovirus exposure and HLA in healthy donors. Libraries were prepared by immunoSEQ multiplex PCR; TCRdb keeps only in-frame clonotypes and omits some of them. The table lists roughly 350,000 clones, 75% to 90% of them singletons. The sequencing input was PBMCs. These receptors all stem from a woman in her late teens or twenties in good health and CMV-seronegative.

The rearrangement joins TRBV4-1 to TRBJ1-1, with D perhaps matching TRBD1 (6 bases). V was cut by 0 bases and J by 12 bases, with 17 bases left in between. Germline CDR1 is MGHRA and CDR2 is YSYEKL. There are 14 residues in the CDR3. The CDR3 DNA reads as TGCGCCAGCAGCCAAGATTCGGGAGGGGGGGAACCTTTCTTT. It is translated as CASSQDSGGGEPFF.

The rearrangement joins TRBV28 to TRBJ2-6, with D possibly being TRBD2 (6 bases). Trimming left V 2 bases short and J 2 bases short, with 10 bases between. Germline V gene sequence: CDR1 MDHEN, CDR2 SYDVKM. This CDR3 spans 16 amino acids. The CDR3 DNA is TGTGCCAGCAGTTTAGCGGGGACTCCTGGGGCCAACGTCCTGACTTTC. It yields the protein CASSLAGTPGANVLTF.

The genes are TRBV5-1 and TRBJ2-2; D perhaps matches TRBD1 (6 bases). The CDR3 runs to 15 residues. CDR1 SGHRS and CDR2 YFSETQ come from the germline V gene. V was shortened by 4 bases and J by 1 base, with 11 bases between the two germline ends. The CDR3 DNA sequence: TGCGCCAGCAGCCCCCGGACAGAGAACACCGGGGAGCTGTTTTTT. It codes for CASSPRTENTGELFF.

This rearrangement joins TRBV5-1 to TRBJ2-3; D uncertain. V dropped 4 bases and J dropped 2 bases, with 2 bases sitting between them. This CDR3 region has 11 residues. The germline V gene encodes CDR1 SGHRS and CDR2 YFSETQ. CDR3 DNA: TGCGCCAGCAGCCTCACAGATACGCAGTATTTT. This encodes CASSLTDTQYF. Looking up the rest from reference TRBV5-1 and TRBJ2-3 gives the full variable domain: KAGVTQTPRYLIKTRGQQVTLSCSPISGHRSVSWYQQTPGQGLQFLFEYFSETQRNKGNFPGRFSGRQFSNSRSEMNVSTLELGDSALYLCASSLTDTQYFGPGTRLTVL.

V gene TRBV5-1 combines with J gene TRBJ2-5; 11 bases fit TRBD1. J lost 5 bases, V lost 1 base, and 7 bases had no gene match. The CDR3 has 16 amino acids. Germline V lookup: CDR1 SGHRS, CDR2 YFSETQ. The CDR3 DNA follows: TGCGCCAGCAGCTTGTGGGGACAGGGGGATTGGGAGACCCAGTACTTC. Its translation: CASSLWGQGDWETQYF.

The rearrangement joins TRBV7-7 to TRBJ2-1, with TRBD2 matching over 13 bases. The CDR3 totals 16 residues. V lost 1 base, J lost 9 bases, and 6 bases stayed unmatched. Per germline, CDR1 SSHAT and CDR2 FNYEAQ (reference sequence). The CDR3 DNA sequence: TGTGCCAGCAGCTTAGTTGGGACTAGCGGGGAGGGTGAGCAGTTCTTC. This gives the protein CASSLVGTSGEGEQFF.

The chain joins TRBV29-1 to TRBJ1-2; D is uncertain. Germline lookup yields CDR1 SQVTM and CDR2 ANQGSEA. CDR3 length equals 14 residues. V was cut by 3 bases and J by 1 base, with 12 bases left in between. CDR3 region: CSVDYRGFNYGYTF. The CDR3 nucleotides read TGCAGCGTTGATTATCGGGGTTTTAACTATGGCTACACCTTC.

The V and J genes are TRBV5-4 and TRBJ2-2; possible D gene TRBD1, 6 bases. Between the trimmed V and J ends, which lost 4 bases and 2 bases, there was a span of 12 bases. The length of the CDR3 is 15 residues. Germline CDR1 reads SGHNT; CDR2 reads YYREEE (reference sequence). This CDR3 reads CASSLQGFNTGELFF. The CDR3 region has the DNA TGTGCCAGCAGCCTACAGGGTTTTAACACCGGGGAGCTGTTTTTT.

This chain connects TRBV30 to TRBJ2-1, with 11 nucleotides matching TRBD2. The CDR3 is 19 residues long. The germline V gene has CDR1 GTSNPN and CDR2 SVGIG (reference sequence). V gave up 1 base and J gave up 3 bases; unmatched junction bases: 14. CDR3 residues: CAWSAETSGVGQNYNEQFF. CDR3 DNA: TGTGCCTGGAGTGCCGAGACTAGCGGGGTAGGACAAAACTACAATGAGCAGTTCTTC.

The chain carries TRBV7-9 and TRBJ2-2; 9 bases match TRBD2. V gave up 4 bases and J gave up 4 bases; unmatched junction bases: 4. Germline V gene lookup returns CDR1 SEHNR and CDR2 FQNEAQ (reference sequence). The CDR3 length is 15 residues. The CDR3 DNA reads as TGTGCCAGCAGCTCAGCGGGAGGCGGCACCGGGGAGCTGTTTTTT. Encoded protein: CASSSAGGGTGELFF. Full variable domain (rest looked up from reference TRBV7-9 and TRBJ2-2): DTGVSQNPRHKITKRGQNVTFRCDPISEHNRLYWYRQTLGQGPEFLTYFQNEAQLEKSRLLSDRFSAERPKGSFSTLEIQRTEQGDSAMYLCASSSAGGGTGELFFGEGSRLTVL.

The chain's CDR3 is CASRGDRFGYTF. CDR3 nucleotides: TGTGCCAGCAGGGGGGACAGGTTTGGCTACACCTTC. This sequence joins TRBV2 and TRBJ1-2; 8 bases match TRBD1. The CDR3 covers 12 residues. CDR1 is SNHLY, CDR2 FYNNEI, per germline. The V and J ends lost 6 bases and 7 bases, in that order; junction bases with no gene match: 4.

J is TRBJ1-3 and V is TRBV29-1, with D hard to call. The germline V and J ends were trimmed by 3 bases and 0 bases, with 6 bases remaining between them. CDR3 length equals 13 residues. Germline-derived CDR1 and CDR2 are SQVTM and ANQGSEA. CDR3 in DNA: TGCAGCGTTGATGGGCTCTCTGGAAACACCATATATTTT. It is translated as CSVDGLSGNTIYF.

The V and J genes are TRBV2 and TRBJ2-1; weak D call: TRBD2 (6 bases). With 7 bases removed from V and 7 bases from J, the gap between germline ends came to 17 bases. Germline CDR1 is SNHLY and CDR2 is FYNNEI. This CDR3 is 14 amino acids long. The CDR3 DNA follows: TGTGCCAGCACCGGAGGGCTCCCAACTAATGAGCAGTTCTTC. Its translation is CASTGGLPTNEQFF. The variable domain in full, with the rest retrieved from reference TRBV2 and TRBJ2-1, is EPEVTQTPSHQVTQMGQEVILRCVPISNHLYFYWYRQILGQKVEFLVSFYNNEISEKSEIFDDQFSVERPDGSNFTLKIRSTKLEDSAMYFCASTGGLPTNEQFFGPGTRLTVL.

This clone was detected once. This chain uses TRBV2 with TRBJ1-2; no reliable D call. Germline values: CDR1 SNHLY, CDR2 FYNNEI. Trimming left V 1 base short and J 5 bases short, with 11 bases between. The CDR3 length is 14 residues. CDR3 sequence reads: CASSEVGGRYGYTF. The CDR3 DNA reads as TGTGCCAGCAGTGAAGTGGGAGGAAGGTATGGCTACACCTTC. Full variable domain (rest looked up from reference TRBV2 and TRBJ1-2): EPEVTQTPSHQVTQMGQEVILRCVPISNHLYFYWYRQILGQKVEFLVSFYNNEISEKSEIFDDQFSVERPDGSNFTLKIRSTKLEDSAMYFCASSEVGGRYGYTFGSGTRLTVV.

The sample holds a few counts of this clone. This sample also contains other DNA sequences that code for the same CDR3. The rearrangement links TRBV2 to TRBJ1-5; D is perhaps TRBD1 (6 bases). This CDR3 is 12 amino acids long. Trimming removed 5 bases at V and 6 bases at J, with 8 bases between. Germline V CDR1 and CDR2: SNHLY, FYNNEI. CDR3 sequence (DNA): TGTGCCAGCAGTTTACAGGGTCAGCCCCAGCATTTT. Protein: CASSLQGQPQHF.

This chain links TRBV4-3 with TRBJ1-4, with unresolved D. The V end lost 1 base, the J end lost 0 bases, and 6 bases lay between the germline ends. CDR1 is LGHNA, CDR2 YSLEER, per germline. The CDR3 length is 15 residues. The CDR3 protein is CASSQGEATNEKLFF. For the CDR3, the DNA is TGCGCCAGCAGCCAAGGAGAAGCAACTAATGAAAAACTGTTTTTT.

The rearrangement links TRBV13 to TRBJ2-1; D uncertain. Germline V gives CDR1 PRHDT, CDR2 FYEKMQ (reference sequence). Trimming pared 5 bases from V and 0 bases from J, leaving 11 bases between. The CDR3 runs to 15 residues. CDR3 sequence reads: CASSPTSSSYNEQFF. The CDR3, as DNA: TGTGCCAGCAGCCCTACCTCTAGCTCCTACAATGAGCAGTTCTTC.

As DNA, the CDR3 is TGTGCCAGCTCGGACAGCACTAGCACAGATACGCAGTATTTT. This sequence encodes CASSDSTSTDTQYF. The genes are TRBV10-3 and TRBJ2-3; D perhaps matches TRBD1 (6 bases). V lost 10 bases, J lost 0 bases, and 14 bases lay in between. CDR3 length: 14 amino acids. Germline assignment: CDR1 ENHRY and CDR2 SYGVKD.

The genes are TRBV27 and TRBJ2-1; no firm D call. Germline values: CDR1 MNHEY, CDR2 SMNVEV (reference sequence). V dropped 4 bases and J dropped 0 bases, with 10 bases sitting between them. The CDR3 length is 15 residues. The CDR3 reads CASSSSGSSYNEQFF. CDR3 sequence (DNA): TGTGCCAGCAGTTCGTCCGGTAGCTCCTACAATGAGCAGTTCTTC.

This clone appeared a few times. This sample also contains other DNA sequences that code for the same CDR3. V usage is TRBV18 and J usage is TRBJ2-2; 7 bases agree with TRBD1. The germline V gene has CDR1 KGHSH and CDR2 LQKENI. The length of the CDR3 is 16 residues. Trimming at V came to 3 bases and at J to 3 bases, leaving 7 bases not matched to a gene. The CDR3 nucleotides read TGTGCCAGCTCACCCCCAACAGGGGTGGACACCGGGGAGCTGTTTTTT. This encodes CASSPPTGVDTGELFF.

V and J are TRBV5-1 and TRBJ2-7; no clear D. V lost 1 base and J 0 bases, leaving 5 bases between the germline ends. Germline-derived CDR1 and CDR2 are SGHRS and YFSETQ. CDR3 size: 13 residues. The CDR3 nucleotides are TGCGCCAGCAGCTTGCACAACTCCTACGAGCAGTACTTC. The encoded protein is CASSLHNSYEQYF.

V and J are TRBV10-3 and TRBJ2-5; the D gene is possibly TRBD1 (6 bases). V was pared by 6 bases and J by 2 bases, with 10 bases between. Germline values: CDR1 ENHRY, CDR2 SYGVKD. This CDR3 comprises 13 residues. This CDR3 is CAISQTGQETQYF. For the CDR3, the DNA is TGTGCCATCAGCCAGACAGGACAAGAGACCCAGTACTTC.

The CDR3 bases are TGCGCCAGCAGCTTGGAGGTAGCGGTGAGTGAGCAGTTCTTC. Its translation is CASSLEVAVSEQFF. The V gene is TRBV5-1, the J gene TRBJ2-1, with D tentatively TRBD2 (6 bases). Germline V gene lookup returns CDR1 SGHRS and CDR2 YFSETQ. This CDR3 is 14 amino acids long. The V gene lost 0 bases and the J gene lost 9 bases, with 13 bases spanning the gap.

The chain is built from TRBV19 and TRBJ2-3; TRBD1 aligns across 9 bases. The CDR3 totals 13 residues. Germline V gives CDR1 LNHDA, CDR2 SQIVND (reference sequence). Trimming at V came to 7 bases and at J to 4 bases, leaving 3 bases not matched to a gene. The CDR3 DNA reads TGTGCCAGTACCGACAGGGGGGCAGATACGCAGTATTTT. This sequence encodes CASTDRGADTQYF. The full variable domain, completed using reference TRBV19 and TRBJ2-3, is DGGITQSPKYLFRKEGQNVTLSCEQNLNHDAMYWYRQDPGQGLRLIYYSQIVNDFQKGDIAEGYSVSREKKESFPLTVTSAQKNPTAFYLCASTDRGADTQYFGPGTRLTVL.

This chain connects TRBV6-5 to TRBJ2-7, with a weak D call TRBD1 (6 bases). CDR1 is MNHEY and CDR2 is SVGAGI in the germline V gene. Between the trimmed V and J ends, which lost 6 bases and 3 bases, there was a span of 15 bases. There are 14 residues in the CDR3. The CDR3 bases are TGTGCCAGCAGCTCCAGGGGCAAAGGCTACGAGCAGTACTTC. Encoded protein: CASSSRGKGYEQYF.

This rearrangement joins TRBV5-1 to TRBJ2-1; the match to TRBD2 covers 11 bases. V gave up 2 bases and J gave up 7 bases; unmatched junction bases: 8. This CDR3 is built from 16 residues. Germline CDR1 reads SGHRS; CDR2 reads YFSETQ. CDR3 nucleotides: TGCGCCAGCAGCTTACTAGCGGGAGAGACGGGAAATGAGCAGTTCTTC. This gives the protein CASSLLAGETGNEQFF.

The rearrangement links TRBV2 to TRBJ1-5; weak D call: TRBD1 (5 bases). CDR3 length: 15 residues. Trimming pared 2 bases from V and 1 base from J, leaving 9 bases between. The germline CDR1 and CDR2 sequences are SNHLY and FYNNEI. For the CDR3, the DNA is TGTGCCAGCAGTGAACAGGGAACAAGCAATCAGCCCCAGCATTTT. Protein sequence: CASSEQGTSNQPQHF.

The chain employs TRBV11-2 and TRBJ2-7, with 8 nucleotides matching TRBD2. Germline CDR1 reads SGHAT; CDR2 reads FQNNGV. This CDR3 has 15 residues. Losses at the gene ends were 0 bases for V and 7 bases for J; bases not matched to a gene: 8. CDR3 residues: CASSLEVDSGGEQYF. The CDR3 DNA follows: TGTGCCAGCAGCTTAGAGGTTGATTCGGGAGGGGAGCAGTACTTC.